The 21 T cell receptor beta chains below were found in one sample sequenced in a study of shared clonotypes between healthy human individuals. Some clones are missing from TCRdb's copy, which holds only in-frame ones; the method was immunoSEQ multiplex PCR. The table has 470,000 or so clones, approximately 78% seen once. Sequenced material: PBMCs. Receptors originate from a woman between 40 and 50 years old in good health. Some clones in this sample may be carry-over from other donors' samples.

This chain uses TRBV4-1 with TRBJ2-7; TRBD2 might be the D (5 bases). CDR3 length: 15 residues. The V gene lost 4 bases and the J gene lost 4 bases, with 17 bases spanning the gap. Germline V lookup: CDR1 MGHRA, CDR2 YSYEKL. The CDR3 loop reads CASSREGHSGYEQYF. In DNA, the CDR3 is TGCGCCAGCAGCCGTGAGGGCCATAGTGGTTACGAGCAGTACTTC.

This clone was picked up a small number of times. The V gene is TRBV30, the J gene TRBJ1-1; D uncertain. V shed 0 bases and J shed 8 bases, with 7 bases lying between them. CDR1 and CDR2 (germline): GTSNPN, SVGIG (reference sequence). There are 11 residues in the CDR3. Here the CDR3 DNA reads TGTGCCTGGAGTGTATCGCCAGAAGCTTTCTTT. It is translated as CAWSVSPEAFF.

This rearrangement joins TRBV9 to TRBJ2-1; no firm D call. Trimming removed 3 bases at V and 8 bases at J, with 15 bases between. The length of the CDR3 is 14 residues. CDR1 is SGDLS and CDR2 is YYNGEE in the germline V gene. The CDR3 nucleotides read TGTGCCAGCAGCGCACGTCCTAGGGTCGATGAGCAGTTCTTC. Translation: CASSARPRVDEQFF. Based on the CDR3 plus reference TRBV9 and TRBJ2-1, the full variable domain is DSGVTQTPKHLITATGQRVTLRCSPRSGDLSVYWYQQSLDQGLQFLIQYYNGEERAKGNILERFSAQQFPDLHSELNLSSLELGDSALYFCASSARPRVDEQFFGPGTRLTVL.

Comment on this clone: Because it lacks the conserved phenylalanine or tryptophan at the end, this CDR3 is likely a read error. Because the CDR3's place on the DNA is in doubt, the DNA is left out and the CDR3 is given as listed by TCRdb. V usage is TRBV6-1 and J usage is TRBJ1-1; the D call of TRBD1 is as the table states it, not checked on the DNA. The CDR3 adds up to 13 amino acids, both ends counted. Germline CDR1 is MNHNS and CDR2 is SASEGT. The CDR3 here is CASSKIGTGRCLM.

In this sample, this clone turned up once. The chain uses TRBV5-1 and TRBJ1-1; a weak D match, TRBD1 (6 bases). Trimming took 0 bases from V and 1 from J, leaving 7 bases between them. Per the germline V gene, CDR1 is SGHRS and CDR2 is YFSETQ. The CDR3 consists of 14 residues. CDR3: CASSLDRENTEAFF. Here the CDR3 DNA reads TGCGCCAGCAGCTTGGACAGGGAGAACACTGAAGCTTTCTTT.

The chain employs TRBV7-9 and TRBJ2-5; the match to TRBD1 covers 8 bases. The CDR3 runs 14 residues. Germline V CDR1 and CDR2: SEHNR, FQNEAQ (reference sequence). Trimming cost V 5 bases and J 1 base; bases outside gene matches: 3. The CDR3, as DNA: TGTGCCAGCAGCGATGACAGGGGCCAAGAGACCCAGTACTTC. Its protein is CASSDDRGQETQYF.

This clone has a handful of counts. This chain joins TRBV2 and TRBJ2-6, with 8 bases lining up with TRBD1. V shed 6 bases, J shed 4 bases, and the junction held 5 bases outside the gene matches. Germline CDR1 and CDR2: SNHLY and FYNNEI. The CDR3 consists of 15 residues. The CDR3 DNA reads TGTGCCAGCAGGAACAGGGGGTACGGGGCCAACGTCCTGACTTTC. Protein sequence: CASRNRGYGANVLTF.

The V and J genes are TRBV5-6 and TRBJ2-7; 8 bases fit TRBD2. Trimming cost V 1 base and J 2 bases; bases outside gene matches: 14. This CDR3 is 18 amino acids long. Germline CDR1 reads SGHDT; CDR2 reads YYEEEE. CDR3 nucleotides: TGTGCCAGCAGCTTGATGGATATCGTTAGCGGGATTACCTACGAGCAGTACTTC. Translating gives CASSLMDIVSGITYEQYF.

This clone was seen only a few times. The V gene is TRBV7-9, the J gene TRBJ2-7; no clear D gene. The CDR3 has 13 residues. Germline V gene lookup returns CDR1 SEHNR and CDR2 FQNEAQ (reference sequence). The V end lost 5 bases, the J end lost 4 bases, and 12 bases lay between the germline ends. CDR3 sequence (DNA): TGTGCCAGCAGCAAAGTGTGGGGTTACGAGCAGTACTTC. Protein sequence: CASSKVWGYEQYF.

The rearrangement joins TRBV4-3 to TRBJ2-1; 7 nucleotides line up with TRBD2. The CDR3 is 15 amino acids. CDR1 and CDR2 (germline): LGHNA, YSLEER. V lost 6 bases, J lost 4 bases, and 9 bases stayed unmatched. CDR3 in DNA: TGCGCCAGCAGACAGGAACCGGGACTATACAATGAGCAGTTCTTC. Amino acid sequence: CASRQEPGLYNEQFF.

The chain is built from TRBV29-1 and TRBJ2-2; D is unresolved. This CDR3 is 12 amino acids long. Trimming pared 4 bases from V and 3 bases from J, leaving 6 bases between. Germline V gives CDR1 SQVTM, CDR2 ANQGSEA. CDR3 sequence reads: CSVGHHTGELFF. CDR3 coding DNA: TGCAGCGTTGGACATCACACCGGGGAGCTGTTTTTT.

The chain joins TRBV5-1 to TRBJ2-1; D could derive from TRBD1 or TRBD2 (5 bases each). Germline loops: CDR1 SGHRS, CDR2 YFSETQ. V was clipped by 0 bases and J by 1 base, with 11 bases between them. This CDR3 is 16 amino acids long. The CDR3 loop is CASSLAPGASYNEQFF. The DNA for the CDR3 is TGCGCCAGCAGCTTGGCCCCCGGGGCTTCCTACAATGAGCAGTTCTTC.

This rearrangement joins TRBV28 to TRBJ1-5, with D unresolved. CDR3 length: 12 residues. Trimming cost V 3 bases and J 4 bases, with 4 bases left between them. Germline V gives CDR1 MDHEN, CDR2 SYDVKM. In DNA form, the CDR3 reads TGTGCCAGCAGTTTCCCTAATCAGCCCCAGCATTTT. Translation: CASSFPNQPQHF.

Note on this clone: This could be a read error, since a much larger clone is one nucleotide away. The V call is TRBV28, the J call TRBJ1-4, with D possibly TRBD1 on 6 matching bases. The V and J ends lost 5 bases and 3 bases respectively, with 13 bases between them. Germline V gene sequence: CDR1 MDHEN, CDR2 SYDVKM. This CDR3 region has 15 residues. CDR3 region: CASSPTTGSNEKLFF. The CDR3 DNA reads TGTGCCAGCAGTCCCACGACAGGCTCTAATGAAAAACTGTTTTTT.

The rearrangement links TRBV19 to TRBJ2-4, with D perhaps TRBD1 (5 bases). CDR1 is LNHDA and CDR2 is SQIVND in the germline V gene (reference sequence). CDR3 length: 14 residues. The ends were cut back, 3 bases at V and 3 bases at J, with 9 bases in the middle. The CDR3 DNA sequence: TGTGCCAGTAGTATGACAGATTACAAAAACATTCAGTACTTC. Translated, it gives CASSMTDYKNIQYF.

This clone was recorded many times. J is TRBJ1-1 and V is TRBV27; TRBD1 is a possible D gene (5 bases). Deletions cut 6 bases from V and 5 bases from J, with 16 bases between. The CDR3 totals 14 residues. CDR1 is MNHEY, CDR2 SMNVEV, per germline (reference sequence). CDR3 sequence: CASSLRVAGTEAFF. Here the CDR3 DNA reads TGTGCCAGCAGCCTCAGGGTGGCGGGTACTGAAGCTTTCTTT.

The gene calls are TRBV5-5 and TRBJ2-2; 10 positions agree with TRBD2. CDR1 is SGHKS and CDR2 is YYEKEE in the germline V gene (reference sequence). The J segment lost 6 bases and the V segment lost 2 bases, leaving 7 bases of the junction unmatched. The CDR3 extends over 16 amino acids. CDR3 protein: CASSFFSGRIAGELFF. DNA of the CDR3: TGTGCCAGCAGCTTTTTTAGCGGGAGGATCGCCGGGGAGCTGTTTTTT.

This CDR3 reads CASSRSKILFF. CDR3 nucleotides: TGTGCCAGCAGCCGTTCTAAAATCCTGTTTTTT. The V gene is TRBV7-9, the J gene TRBJ1-4; D remains ambiguous. This CDR3 contains 11 residues. Germline V gene lookup returns CDR1 SEHNR and CDR2 FQNEAQ (reference sequence). V lost 5 bases, J lost 14 bases, and 12 bases lay in between.

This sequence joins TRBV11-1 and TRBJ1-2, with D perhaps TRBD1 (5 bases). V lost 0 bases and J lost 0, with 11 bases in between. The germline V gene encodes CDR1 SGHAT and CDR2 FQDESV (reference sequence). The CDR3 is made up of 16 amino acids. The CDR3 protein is CASSLAGDSSNYGYTF. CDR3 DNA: TGTGCCAGCAGCTTAGCAGGGGATTCTTCTAACTATGGCTACACCTTC.

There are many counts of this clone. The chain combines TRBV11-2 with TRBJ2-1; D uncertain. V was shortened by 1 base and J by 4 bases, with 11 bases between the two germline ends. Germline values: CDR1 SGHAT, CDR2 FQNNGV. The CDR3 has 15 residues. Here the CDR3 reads CASSLAPTGYNEQFF. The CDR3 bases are TGTGCCAGCAGCTTAGCACCCACCGGATACAATGAGCAGTTCTTC.

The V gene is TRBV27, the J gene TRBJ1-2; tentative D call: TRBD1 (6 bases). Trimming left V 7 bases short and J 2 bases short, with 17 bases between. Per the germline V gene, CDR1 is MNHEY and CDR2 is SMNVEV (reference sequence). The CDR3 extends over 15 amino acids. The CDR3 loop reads CASTKRGAGNYGYTF. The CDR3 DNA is TGTGCCAGCACCAAGAGGGGGGCAGGAAACTATGGCTACACCTTC.